These 23 T cell receptor beta chains were all obtained from the same sample, sequenced in a study of blood T cells in healthy people across ages. Alongside a J-beta primer mix, a sample-barcoded 5' primer served in a second PCR lasting about 6 to 12 cycles. TCRdb re-analysed the 5' RACE reads in MiXCR, keeping a single row per CDR3 protein. The data hold 1.5 million to 2 million distinct CDR3 sequences, with over 25% observed a single time. The sequenced sample consisted of blood. Source of these receptors: a woman in her 30s in good health.

This clonotype was picked up a small number of times. The chain has TRBV9 and TRBJ1-2; TRBD1 aligns across 9 bases. CDR1 and CDR2 from the germline V gene are SGDLS and YYNGEE. The CDR3 totals 15 residues. The V and J ends lost 2 bases and 3 bases, in that order; junction bases with no gene match: 5. The CDR3 coding sequence is TGTGCCAGCAGCGTCGGGACAGGGTTGGACTATGGCTACACCTTC. Its protein is CASSVGTGLDYGYTF.

As for this clonotype: The junction departs from germline at one end; a sequencing error may be responsible. The chain is built from TRBV7-3 and TRBJ2-6; 10 bases agree with TRBD1. The CDR3 sequence is 14 residues long. CDR1 is SGHTA, CDR2 FQGTGA, per germline. CDR3 sequence: CASGTGAGADVLTF. The CDR3 nucleotides are TGTGCCAGCGGGACAGGGGCTGGGGCCGACGTCCTGACTTTC.

As concerns this clonotype: A much larger clone lies a single base off, so this may be a read error. The gene calls are TRBV25-1 and TRBJ2-4; D call uncertain. This CDR3 is 12 amino acids long. The V gene's germline CDR1 is MGHDK and CDR2 SYGVNS. The V gene lost 3 bases and the J gene lost 4 bases, with 4 bases spanning the gap. The CDR3: CASSDQKNIQYF. As DNA, the CDR3 is TGTGCCAGCAGTGATCAGAAAAACATTCAGTACTTC. The complete variable domain, with remaining parts taken from reference TRBV25-1 and TRBJ2-4, reads EADIYQTPRYLVIGTGKKITLECSQTMGHDKMYWYQQDPGMELHLIHYSYGVNSTEKGDLSSESTVSRIRTEHFPLTLESARPSHTSQYLCASSDQKNIQYFGAGTRLSVL.

The table lists this clonotype with a few counts. The rearrangement links TRBV27 to TRBJ1-5; TRBD1 is a possible D gene (5 bases). Trimming cost V 6 bases and J 13 bases, with 19 bases left between them. CDR3 length equals 13 residues. Germline CDR1 MNHEY, CDR2 SMNVEV (reference sequence). The CDR3 here is CASRGLDGGFQHF. The CDR3, as DNA: TGTGCCAGCAGGGGCCTCGATGGGGGGTTTCAGCATTTT.

This clonotype was seen at least ten times. The chain carries TRBV5-1 and TRBJ2-1; 7 nucleotides match TRBD1. Per the germline V gene, CDR1 is SGHRS and CDR2 is YFSETQ. The V and J ends lost 2 bases and 6 bases, in that order; junction bases with no gene match: 2. The CDR3 is 13 amino acids. CDR3: CASSLDRANEQFF. In DNA form, the CDR3 reads TGCGCCAGCAGCTTAGACAGGGCCAATGAGCAGTTCTTC.

The table lists this clonotype with a few counts. The chain is built from TRBV29-1 and TRBJ2-5, with a possible D match to TRBD2 (6 bases). Trimming removed 2 bases from V and 11 bases from J, with 15 bases in between. The CDR3 is made up of 12 amino acids. Germline values: CDR1 SQVTM, CDR2 ANQGSEA. CDR3 sequence (DNA): TGCAGCGTTGAATCCCCCGGGGGTGAGCAGTACTTC. Translation gives CSVESPGGEQYF.

This clonotype has just a few counts. This sequence joins TRBV24-1 and TRBJ1-2, with D perhaps matching TRBD1 (6 bases). Germline lookup yields CDR1 KGHDR and CDR2 SFDVKD. This CDR3 contains 15 residues. Trimming removed 5 bases at V and 5 bases at J, with 17 bases between. CDR3 region: CATSVFQGRLYGYTF. The CDR3 DNA sequence: TGTGCCACCAGTGTCTTTCAGGGGCGGCTTTATGGCTACACCTTC.

This clonotype occurred a few times. The chain carries TRBV24-1 and TRBJ1-1; D not resolved. The ends were cut back, 2 bases at V and 0 bases at J, with 3 bases in the middle. CDR3 length: 13 amino acids. CDR1 and CDR2 from the germline V gene are KGHDR and SFDVKD. CDR3 protein: CATSDSVNTEAFF. The CDR3 bases are TGTGCCACCAGTGATTCCGTGAACACTGAAGCTTTCTTT.

The chain has TRBV6-6 and TRBJ1-1; no firm D call. Germline CDR1 reads MNHNY; CDR2 reads SVGAGI (reference sequence). The V end lost 7 bases, the J end lost 4 bases, and 13 bases lay between the germline ends. The CDR3 spans 13 residues. CDR3 DNA sequence: TGTGCCAGCACCCCGGAGACTCGCACTGAAGCTTTCTTT. It codes for CASTPETRTEAFF.

The chain combines TRBV7-3 with TRBJ2-7; possibly TRBD1 for D (6 bases). CDR1 and CDR2 from the germline V gene are SGHTA and FQGTGA. This CDR3 has 15 residues. The V gene lost 2 bases and the J gene lost 0 bases, with 11 bases spanning the gap. The CDR3, as DNA: TGTGCCAGCAGCTTACGCGCAGGGGCCTCCTACGAGCAGTACTTC. As protein: CASSLRAGASYEQYF. Based on the CDR3 plus reference TRBV7-3 and TRBJ2-7, the full variable domain is GAGVSQTPSNKVTEKGKYVELRCDPISGHTALYWYRQSLGQGPEFLIYFQGTGAADDSGLPNDRFFAVRPEGSVSTLKIQRTERGDSAVYLCASSLRAGASYEQYFGPGTRLTVT.

The chain has TRBV7-2 and TRBJ2-1; 13 bases are shared with TRBD2. J gave up 10 bases and V 10 bases, and 13 bases lay outside the gene matches. The CDR3 has 15 residues. The V gene's germline CDR1 is SGHTA and CDR2 FQGNSA. The CDR3 region is CATNTGTSGMREQFF. The CDR3 nucleotides read TGTGCCACAAACACCGGGACTAGCGGGATGCGAGAGCAGTTCTTC.

The J gene is TRBJ2-1, the V gene TRBV18; 9 bases align to TRBD1. The junction had 10 bases not matched to a gene; V was cut back by 3 bases and J by 7 bases. Germline CDR1 is KGHSH and CDR2 is LQKENI. CDR3 length equals 16 residues. This CDR3 is CASSPPGQGVGNEQFF. The CDR3 DNA follows: TGTGCCAGCTCACCGCCGGGACAGGGAGTCGGAAATGAGCAGTTCTTC.

This clonotype appeared a few times. The J gene is TRBJ2-1, the V gene TRBV20-1; TRBD2 agrees at 8 bases. This CDR3 has 14 residues. V dropped 0 bases and J dropped 5; count of bases not matched to a gene: 3. Looked up from germline, CDR1 is DFQATT and CDR2 is SNEGSKA (reference sequence). The CDR3 DNA follows: TGCAGTGCTAGAGACGGGGGGGTTGACAATGAGCAGTTCTTC. It is translated as CSARDGGVDNEQFF.

This clonotype was detected a few times. The chain couples TRBV19 to TRBJ1-4; D gene uncertain. The V gene lost 5 bases and the J gene lost 4 bases, with 11 bases spanning the gap. The germline CDR1 and CDR2 sequences are LNHDA and SQIVND (reference sequence). This CDR3 region has 14 residues. The CDR3 DNA reads TGTGCCAGTAGTCGCAGATCAGTTAATGAAAAACTGTTTTTT. Its translation is CASSRRSVNEKLFF.

The CDR3 here is CASILSAGGTQYF. CDR3 DNA: TGTGCCAGCATCCTTTCGGCGGGGGGTACCCAGTACTTC. The chain carries TRBV28 and TRBJ2-5; 8 bases are shared with TRBD2. Germline trimming cut 7 bases from V and 8 bases from J; bases unmatched to any gene: 9. The CDR3 is made up of 13 amino acids. CDR1 is MDHEN and CDR2 is SYDVKM in the germline V gene.

This clonotype occurred many times. The chain employs TRBV10-2 and TRBJ2-1; 7 bases agree with TRBD2. Germline lookup yields CDR1 WSHSY and CDR2 SAAADI. The CDR3 is 15 amino acids. V lost 5 bases, J lost 3 bases, and 7 bases stayed unmatched. CDR3 DNA sequence: TGCGCCAGCAGTAAAGGGGCGGGGGTCTACAATGAGCAGTTCTTC. This codes for CASSKGAGVYNEQFF.

This clonotype was picked up many times. V gene TRBV4-1 combines with J gene TRBJ2-7; D is perhaps TRBD1 (5 bases). Trimming shortened V by 1 base and J by 3 bases, and 10 bases separated the two germline ends. The V gene's germline CDR1 is MGHRA and CDR2 YSYEKL. CDR3 size: 14 residues. The CDR3 DNA sequence: TGCGCCAGCAGCCAAGGGGCTCAGGGCTACGAGCAGTACTTC. This codes for CASSQGAQGYEQYF.

This clonotype came up many times. V and J are TRBV6-6 and TRBJ1-5; the match to TRBD1 covers 12 bases. This CDR3 has 16 amino acids. Germline V CDR1 and CDR2: MNHNY, SVGAGI (reference sequence). The J segment lost 7 bases and the V segment lost 2 bases, leaving 6 bases of the junction unmatched. CDR3 protein: CASSYPGQGALQPQHF. The DNA of the CDR3 is TGTGCCAGCAGTTACCCGGGACAGGGGGCTTTGCAGCCCCAGCATTTT.

This clonotype was counted between two and nine times. V is TRBV4-3 and J is TRBJ2-5, with 9 nucleotides matching TRBD2. The CDR3 is made up of 16 amino acids. V gave up 0 bases and J gave up 11 bases; unmatched junction bases: 13. From germline, CDR1 is LGHNA and CDR2 YSLEER. The CDR3 DNA sequence: TGCGCCAGCAGCCAAGATCTCGGCGGGAGGGCGGGGGAGCAGTACTTC. Protein: CASSQDLGGRAGEQYF.

J is TRBJ1-1 and V is TRBV20-1, with D perhaps matching TRBD1 (6 bases). The CDR3 has 13 residues. CDR1 DFQATT and CDR2 SNEGSKA come from the germline V gene (reference sequence). V was pared by 6 bases and J by 7 bases, with 18 bases between. CDR3: CSALIGGQNEAFF. The CDR3 DNA sequence: TGCAGTGCCCTGATTGGGGGGCAAAATGAAGCTTTCTTT.

Concerning this clonotype itself: A much bigger clone sits one base away, suggesting this may be a read error. J is TRBJ2-1 and V is TRBV20-1; TRBD2 aligns across 11 bases. This CDR3 is 13 amino acids long. Germline CDR1 DFQATT, CDR2 SNEGSKA (reference sequence). Unmatched junction bases numbered 5, after V lost 7 bases and J lost 6 bases. The CDR3 bases are TGCAGTGTCCTGGGACTAGCGGCCAATGAGCAGTTCTTC. Translation: CSVLGLAANEQFF.

There are many counts of this clonotype. This sequence joins TRBV6-6 and TRBJ2-1; unclear D gene. V lost 10 bases and J lost 6, with 16 bases in between. Germline lookup yields CDR1 MNHNY and CDR2 SVGAGI (reference sequence). This CDR3 contains 13 residues. CDR3: CATSKVLLNEQFF. CDR3 nucleotide sequence: TGTGCCACCTCGAAGGTCTTACTCAATGAGCAGTTCTTC.

The table lists this clonotype with a few counts. This chain connects TRBV7-2 to TRBJ2-3; 7 bases agree with TRBD2. V lost 3 bases and J lost 3; bases outside the gene matches: 12. The CDR3 covers 17 residues. Germline V CDR1 and CDR2: SGHTA, FQGNSA. The DNA for the CDR3 is TGTGCCAGCAGCTTCCCCTCTGGGCGGGAGAAAACAGATACGCAGTATTTT. Translation gives CASSFPSGREKTDTQYF. Based on the CDR3 plus reference TRBV7-2 and TRBJ2-3, the full variable domain is GAGVSQSPSNKVTEKGKDVELRCDPISGHTALYWYRQSLGQGLEFLIYFQGNSAPDKSGLPSDRFSAERTGGSVSTLTIQRTQQEDSAVYLCASSFPSGREKTDTQYFGPGTRLTVL.